The 18 T cell receptor beta chains listed next were all sequenced from one sample in a study of blood T cell repertoires in COVID-19. Assay used: immunoSEQ multiplex PCR; TCRdb lists only in-frame clones, some missing. Here the sample spans around 260,000 clones, roughly 88% being singletons. Sequenced material: peripheral blood. Receptors originate from a woman aged 25 to 45 with active or convalescent COVID-19.

This clone was seen only once. The chain joins TRBV6-6 to TRBJ1-1; D is ambiguous. The CDR3 contains 16 residues. Per germline, CDR1 MNHNY and CDR2 SVGAGI (reference sequence). V was clipped by 0 bases and J by 0 bases, with 11 bases between them. The CDR3: CASSYSRFDMNTEAFF. In nucleotides, the CDR3 is TGTGCCAGCAGTTACTCGAGATTCGACATGAACACTGAAGCTTTCTTT.

The rearrangement uses TRBV4-1 and TRBJ1-2; D uncertain. Trimming stripped 3 bases from V and 9 bases from J, with 23 bases between. Per the germline V gene, CDR1 is MGHRA and CDR2 is YSYEKL. The CDR3 has 16 residues. The CDR3 is CASSQVKADPMFSYTF. The CDR3 coding sequence is TGCGCCAGCAGCCAGGTTAAAGCCGATCCTATGTTTAGCTACACCTTC.

The genes are TRBV5-1 and TRBJ1-2; 12 bases are shared with TRBD1. Germline V CDR1 and CDR2: SGHRS, YFSETQ. The length of the CDR3 is 16 residues. Trimming took 2 bases from V and 7 from J; bases not matched to a gene: 9. For the CDR3, the DNA is TGCGCCAGCAGCTTAGCCGGGACAGGGGGCACGAGTGGCTACACCTTC. Protein: CASSLAGTGGTSGYTF.

The genes are TRBV3-1 (or the pseudogene TRBV3-2) and TRBJ1-4; TRBD1 aligns across 8 bases. The CDR3 length is 17 residues. Germline V CDR1 and CDR2: LGHDT, YNNKEL (reference sequence). With V trimmed by 1 base and J by 8 bases, 12 bases remained unmatched. The chain's CDR3 is CASSQGRWTGQGEKLFF. The CDR3 nucleotides read TGTGCCAGCAGCCAAGGAAGATGGACAGGGCAGGGGGAAAAACTGTTTTTT.

This clone was observed a handful of times. V gene TRBV19 combines with J gene TRBJ1-5, with D perhaps TRBD1 (6 bases). This CDR3 comprises 15 residues. Between the trimmed V and J ends, which lost 3 bases and 4 bases, there was a span of 13 bases. Germline V CDR1 and CDR2: LNHDA, SQIVND (reference sequence). CDR3 DNA sequence: TGTGCCAGTAGTATCTGGGGCAGGGGAAATCAGCCCCAGCATTTT. It codes for CASSIWGRGNQPQHF.

V gene TRBV28 combines with J gene TRBJ1-5; perhaps TRBD1 as D (5 bases). Germline V gives CDR1 MDHEN, CDR2 SYDVKM. There are 12 residues in the CDR3. Trimming took off 6 bases at V and 7 bases at J, with 10 bases between the two ends. CDR3 sequence: CASRSGDQPQHF. The CDR3 region has the DNA TGTGCCAGCAGATCGGGGGACCAGCCCCAGCATTTT. Filled out from reference TRBV28 and TRBJ1-5, the complete variable domain reads DVKVTQSSRYLVKRTGEKVFLECVQDMDHENMFWYRQDPGLGLRLIYFSYDVKMKEKGDIPEGYSVSREKKERFSLILESASTNQTSMYLCASRSGDQPQHFGDGTRLSIL.

This chain connects TRBV5-1 to TRBJ1-6; 10 bases line up with TRBD1. After removal of 4 bases from V and 5 bases from J, the junction contained 3 bases not matched to a gene. The CDR3 totals 15 residues. From germline, CDR1 is SGHRS and CDR2 YFSETQ. The CDR3 region is CASSRDRGDNSPLHF. The CDR3 DNA reads TGCGCCAGCAGCCGGGACAGGGGAGATAATTCACCCCTCCACTTT.

This clone appeared a single time. The chain combines TRBV7-2 with TRBJ2-7, with 11 bases matching TRBD2. This CDR3 has 14 amino acids. The V segment lost 8 bases and the J segment 3 bases; nucleotides outside the gene matches: 6. Germline loops: CDR1 SGHTA, CDR2 FQGNSA. Written as DNA, the CDR3 is TGTGCCAGCGGCGTAGCGGGGGGGCTCTACGAGCAGTACTTC. Translating it yields CASGVAGGLYEQYF.

The chain is built from TRBV7-2 and TRBJ1-1; D unresolved. Trimming removed 5 bases from V and 4 bases from J, with 11 bases in between. CDR1 SGHTA and CDR2 FQGNSA come from the germline V gene. The CDR3 extends over 13 amino acids. CDR3 in amino acids: CASSLNSGTEAFF. DNA for the CDR3: TGTGCCAGCAGCCTGAACTCGGGCACTGAAGCTTTCTTT. Using reference TRBV7-2 and TRBJ1-1 for the parts outside the CDR3, the full variable domain is GAGVSQSPSNKVTEKGKDVELRCDPISGHTALYWYRQSLGQGLEFLIYFQGNSAPDKSGLPSDRFSAERTGGSVSTLTIQRTQQEDSAVYLCASSLNSGTEAFFGQGTRLTVV.

The J gene is TRBJ2-2, the V gene TRBV19, with 9 bases identical to TRBD1. The CDR3 contains 15 residues. Germline CDR1 reads LNHDA; CDR2 reads SQIVND (reference sequence). The V gene end was trimmed by 4 bases and the J gene end by 5 bases; junction bases not matched to a gene: 5. The CDR3: CASSSGTGLTGELFF. CDR3 DNA sequence: TGTGCCAGTAGTAGCGGGACAGGGTTAACCGGGGAGCTGTTTTTT.

The chain combines TRBV14 with TRBJ2-1; 10 bases agree with TRBD1. CDR1 SGHDN and CDR2 FVKESK come from the germline V gene. V trimming: 4 bases; J trimming: 7 bases; junction bases outside the gene matches: 4. The CDR3 spans 14 residues. CDR3 loop: CASSPRDRGNEQFF. DNA of the CDR3: TGTGCCAGCAGCCCCCGGGACAGGGGAAATGAGCAGTTCTTC.

This chain joins TRBV7-9 and TRBJ1-1, with TRBD1 matching 8 bases. The germline CDR1 and CDR2 sequences are SEHNR and FQNEAQ (reference sequence). This CDR3 contains 13 residues. J lost 8 bases, V lost 1 base, and 3 bases had no gene match. This chain's CDR3 is CASSLVRDREAFF. The DNA for the CDR3 is TGTGCCAGCAGCTTAGTCCGGGACAGGGAAGCTTTCTTT.

The J gene is TRBJ1-6, the V gene TRBV10-3; perhaps TRBD1 as D (5 bases). V dropped 5 bases and J dropped 6 bases, with 11 bases sitting between them. Germline-derived CDR1 and CDR2 are ENHRY and SYGVKD. CDR3 size: 14 residues. DNA for the CDR3: TGTGCCATCAGTACCCACAGGTTTAATTCACCCCTCCACTTT. It encodes CAISTHRFNSPLHF.

This clone turned up a few times. The rearrangement joins TRBV7-9 to TRBJ2-5, with D possibly being TRBD2 (6 bases). The CDR3 has 15 residues. Trimming removed 5 bases from V and 1 base from J, with 14 bases in between. Per the germline V gene, CDR1 is SEHNR and CDR2 is FQNEAQ (reference sequence). The chain's CDR3 is CASSPGGITQETQYF. The CDR3 region has the DNA TGTGCCAGCAGCCCCGGAGGGATAACCCAAGAGACCCAGTACTTC. Filled out from reference TRBV7-9 and TRBJ2-5, the complete variable domain reads DTGVSQNPRHKITKRGQNVTFRCDPISEHNRLYWYRQTLGQGPEFLTYFQNEAQLEKSRLLSDRFSAERPKGSFSTLEIQRTEQGDSAMYLCASSPGGITQETQYFGPGTRLLVL.

The CDR3 is CAWSRDFYTGELFF. CDR3 nucleotide sequence: TGTGCCTGGTCCCGGGACTTTTACACCGGGGAGCTGTTTTTT. The rearrangement uses TRBV30 and TRBJ2-2; D possibly corresponds to TRBD2 (6 bases). V lost 5 bases to trimming and J lost 3 bases, with 13 bases between them. The germline V gene encodes CDR1 GTSNPN and CDR2 SVGIG (reference sequence). There are 14 residues in the CDR3.

The genes are TRBV7-2 and TRBJ2-1, with a weak D call TRBD2 (5 bases). Germline CDR1 and CDR2: SGHTA and FQGNSA. CDR3 length equals 14 residues. Trimming took 5 bases from V and 5 from J, leaving 13 bases between them. The DNA of the CDR3 is TGTGCCAGCAGCCAGCGGAGGTCAGACAATGAGCAGTTCTTC. Translated: CASSQRRSDNEQFF.

The chain has TRBV4-1 and TRBJ2-7; TRBD1 is a possible D gene (6 bases). The V gene's germline CDR1 is MGHRA and CDR2 YSYEKL. V lost 1 base to trimming and J lost 2 bases, with 21 bases between them. This CDR3 is built from 18 residues. The CDR3 reads CASSQALKGVKGTYEQYF. The CDR3 coding sequence is TGCGCCAGCAGCCAAGCACTAAAGGGGGTCAAGGGAACCTACGAGCAGTACTTC.

A note on this clone: The junction departs from germline at one end; a sequencing error may be responsible. V usage is TRBV27 and J usage is TRBJ1-5; D perhaps matches TRBD1 (6 bases). This CDR3 is built from 13 residues. Germline-derived CDR1 and CDR2 are MNHEY and SMNVEV (reference sequence). The CDR3 is CVSSLLGGQPQHF. The CDR3 DNA reads as TGTGTCAGCAGTTTATTAGGGGGACAGCCCCAGCATTTT.